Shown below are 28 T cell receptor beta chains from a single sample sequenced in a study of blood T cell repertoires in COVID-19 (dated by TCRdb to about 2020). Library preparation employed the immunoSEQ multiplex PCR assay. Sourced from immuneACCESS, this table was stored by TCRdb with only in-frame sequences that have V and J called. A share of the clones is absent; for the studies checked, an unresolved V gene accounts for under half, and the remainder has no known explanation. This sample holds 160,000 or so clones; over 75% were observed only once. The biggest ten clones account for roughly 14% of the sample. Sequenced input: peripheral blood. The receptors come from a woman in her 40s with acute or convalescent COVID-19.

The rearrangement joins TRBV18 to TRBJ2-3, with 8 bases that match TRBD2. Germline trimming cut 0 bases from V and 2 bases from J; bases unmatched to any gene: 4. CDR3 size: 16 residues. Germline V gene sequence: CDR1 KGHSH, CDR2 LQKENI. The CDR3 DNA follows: TGTGCCAGCTCACCACCGGGACTAGATACCACAGATACGCAGTATTTT. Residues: CASSPPGLDTTDTQYF.

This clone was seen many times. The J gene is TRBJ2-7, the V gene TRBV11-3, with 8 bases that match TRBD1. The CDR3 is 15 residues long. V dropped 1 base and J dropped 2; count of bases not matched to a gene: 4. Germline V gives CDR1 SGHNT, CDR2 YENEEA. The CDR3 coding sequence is TGTGCCAGCAGCTTAGGGGTACAGGGGGCCTACGAGCAGTACTTC. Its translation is CASSLGVQGAYEQYF. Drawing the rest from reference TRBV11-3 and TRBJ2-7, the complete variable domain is EAGVVQSPRYKIIEKKQPVAFWCNPISGHNTLYWYLQNLGQGPELLIRYENEEAVDDSQLPKDRFSAERLKGVDSTLKIQPAELGDSAVYLCASSLGVQGAYEQYFGPGTRLTVT.

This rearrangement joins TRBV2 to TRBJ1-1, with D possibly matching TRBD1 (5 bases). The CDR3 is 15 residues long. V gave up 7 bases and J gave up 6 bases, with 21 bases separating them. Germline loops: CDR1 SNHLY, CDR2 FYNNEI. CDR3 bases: TGTGCCAGCACTCAGTCGGCAGGGCGAGGAGCTGAAGCTTTCTTT. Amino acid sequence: CASTQSAGRGAEAFF.

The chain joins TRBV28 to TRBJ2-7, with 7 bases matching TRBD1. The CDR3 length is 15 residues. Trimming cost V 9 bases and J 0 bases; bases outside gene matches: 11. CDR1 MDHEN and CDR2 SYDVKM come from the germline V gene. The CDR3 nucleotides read TGTGCCAGTAGTGTGGGACAGTTAGCCTCCTACGAGCAGTACTTC. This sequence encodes CASSVGQLASYEQYF.

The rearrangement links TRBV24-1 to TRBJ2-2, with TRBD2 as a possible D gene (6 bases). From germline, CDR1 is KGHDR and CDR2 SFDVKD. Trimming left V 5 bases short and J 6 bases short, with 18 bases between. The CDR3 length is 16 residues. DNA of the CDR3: TGTGCCACCAGTGGCCCATGGGCCGGGGGTCCCGGGGAGCTGTTTTTT. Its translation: CATSGPWAGGPGELFF.

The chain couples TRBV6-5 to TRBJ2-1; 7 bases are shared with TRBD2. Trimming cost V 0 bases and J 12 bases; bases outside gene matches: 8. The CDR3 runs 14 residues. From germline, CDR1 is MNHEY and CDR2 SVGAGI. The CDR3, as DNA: TGTGCCAGCAGTTACTCCCCCTCTAGCGGTGGGCAGTTCTTC. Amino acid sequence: CASSYSPSSGGQFF.

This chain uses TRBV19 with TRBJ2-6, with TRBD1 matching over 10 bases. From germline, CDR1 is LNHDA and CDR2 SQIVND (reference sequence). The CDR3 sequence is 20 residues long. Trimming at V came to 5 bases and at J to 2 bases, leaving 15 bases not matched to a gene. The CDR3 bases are TGTGCCAGTAGTTCCATATTGGGACAGGGGTATATAGCTGGGGCCAACGTCCTGACTTTC. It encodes CASSSILGQGYIAGANVLTF.

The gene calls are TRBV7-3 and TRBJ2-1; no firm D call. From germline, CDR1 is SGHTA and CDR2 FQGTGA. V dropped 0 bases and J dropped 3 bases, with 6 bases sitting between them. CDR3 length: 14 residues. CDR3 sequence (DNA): TGTGCCAGCAGCTTAACACACTACTACAATGAGCAGTTCTTC. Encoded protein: CASSLTHYYNEQFF.

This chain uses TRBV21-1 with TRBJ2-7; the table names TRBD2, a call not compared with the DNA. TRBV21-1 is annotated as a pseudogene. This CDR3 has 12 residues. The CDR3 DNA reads TGTGCCAGACTCGCCGGAGGGAACGAGCAGTACTTC. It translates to CARLAGGNEQYF.

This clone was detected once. CDR3 loop: CASSQDRLAYEQYF. The CDR3 region has the DNA TGTGCCAGCAGCCAAGACAGACTAGCCTACGAGCAGTACTTC. The genes are TRBV4-2 and TRBJ2-7; D may be TRBD2 (6 bases). Germline lookup yields CDR1 LGHNA and CDR2 YNFKEQ. This CDR3 is 14 amino acids long. V was trimmed by 0 bases and J by 2 bases, leaving 8 bases between them.

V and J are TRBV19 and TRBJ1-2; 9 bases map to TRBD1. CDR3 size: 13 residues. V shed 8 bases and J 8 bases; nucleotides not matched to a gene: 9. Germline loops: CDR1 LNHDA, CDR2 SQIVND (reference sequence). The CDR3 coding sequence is TGTGCCAGTGGGCGGGACAGGGTAGAAGGCTACACCTTC. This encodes CASGRDRVEGYTF. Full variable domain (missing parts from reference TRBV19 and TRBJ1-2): DGGITQSPKYLFRKEGQNVTLSCEQNLNHDAMYWYRQDPGQGLRLIYYSQIVNDFQKGDIAEGYSVSREKKESFPLTVTSAQKNPTAFYLCASGRDRVEGYTFGSGTRLTVV.

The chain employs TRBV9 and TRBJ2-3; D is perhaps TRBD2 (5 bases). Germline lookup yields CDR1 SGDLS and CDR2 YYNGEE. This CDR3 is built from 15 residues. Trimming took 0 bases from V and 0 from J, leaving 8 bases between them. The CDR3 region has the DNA TGTGCCAGCAGCGTAGTGTCGGGAAGCACAGATACGCAGTATTTT. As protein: CASSVVSGSTDTQYF.

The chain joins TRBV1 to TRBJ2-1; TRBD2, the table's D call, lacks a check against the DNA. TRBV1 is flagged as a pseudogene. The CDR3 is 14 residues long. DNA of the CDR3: TGCACCAGCAGCCGGACTAGCGGGAGCAATGAGCAGTTCTTC. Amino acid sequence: CTSSRTSGSNEQFF.

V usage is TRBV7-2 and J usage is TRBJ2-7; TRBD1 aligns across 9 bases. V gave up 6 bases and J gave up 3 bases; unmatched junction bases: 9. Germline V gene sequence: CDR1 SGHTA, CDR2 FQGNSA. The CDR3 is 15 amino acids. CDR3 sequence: CASRDGTGILYEQYF. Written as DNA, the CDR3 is TGTGCCAGCAGAGATGGGACAGGGATACTCTACGAGCAGTACTTC.

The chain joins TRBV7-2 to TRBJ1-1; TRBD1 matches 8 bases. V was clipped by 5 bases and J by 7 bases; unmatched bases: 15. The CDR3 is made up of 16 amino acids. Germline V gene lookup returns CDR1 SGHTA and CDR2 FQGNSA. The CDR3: CASSIHLQGALGEAFF. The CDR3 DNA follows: TGTGCCAGCAGCATACACCTCCAGGGGGCGCTTGGTGAAGCTTTCTTT.

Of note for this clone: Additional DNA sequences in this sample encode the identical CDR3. As DNA, the CDR3 is TGTGCCAGCAGTTATAGCGGATCTGCGAACACCGGGGAGCTGTTTTTT. Its protein is CASSYSGSANTGELFF. This chain joins TRBV27 and TRBJ2-2, with D possibly TRBD2 on 6 matching bases. This CDR3 region has 16 residues. Trimming stripped 4 bases from V and 0 bases from J, with 12 bases between. Looked up from germline, CDR1 is MNHEY and CDR2 is SMNVEV (reference sequence).

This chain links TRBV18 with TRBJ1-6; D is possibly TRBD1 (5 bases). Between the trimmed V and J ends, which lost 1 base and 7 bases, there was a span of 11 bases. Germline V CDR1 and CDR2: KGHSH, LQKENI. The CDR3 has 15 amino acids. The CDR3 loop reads CASSPQGIGNSPLHF. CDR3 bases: TGTGCCAGCTCACCACAGGGGATCGGGAATTCACCCCTCCACTTT.

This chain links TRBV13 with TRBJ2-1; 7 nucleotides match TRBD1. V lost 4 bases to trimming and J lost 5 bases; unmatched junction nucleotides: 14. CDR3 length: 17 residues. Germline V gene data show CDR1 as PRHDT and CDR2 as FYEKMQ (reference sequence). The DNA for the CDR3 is TGTGCCAGCAGCTCCCAACAGACACCGGACAGGAACAATGAGCAGTTCTTC. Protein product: CASSSQQTPDRNNEQFF.

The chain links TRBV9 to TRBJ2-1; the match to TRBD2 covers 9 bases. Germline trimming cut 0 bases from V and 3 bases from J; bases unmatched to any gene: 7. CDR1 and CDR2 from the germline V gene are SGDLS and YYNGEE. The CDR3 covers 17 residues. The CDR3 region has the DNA TGTGCCAGCAGCGTAGACGTTGGCGGGAGGGGCTACAATGAGCAGTTCTTC. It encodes CASSVDVGGRGYNEQFF.

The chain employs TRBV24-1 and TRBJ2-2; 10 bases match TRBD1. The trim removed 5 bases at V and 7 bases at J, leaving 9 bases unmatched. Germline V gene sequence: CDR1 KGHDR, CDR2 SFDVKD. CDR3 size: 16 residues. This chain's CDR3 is CATSGGGTGAGGELFF. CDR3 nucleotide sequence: TGTGCCACCAGTGGAGGAGGGACAGGGGCTGGCGGGGAGCTGTTTTTT.

The CDR3 reads CASGQGGTGELFF. The CDR3 region has the DNA TGTGCCAGCGGACAGGGCGGGACCGGGGAGCTGTTTTTT. The V call is TRBV2, the J call TRBJ2-2; 8 bases match TRBD1. This CDR3 contains 13 residues. Trimming removed 8 bases from V and 5 bases from J; junction bases left unmatched: 4. Germline CDR1 SNHLY, CDR2 FYNNEI.

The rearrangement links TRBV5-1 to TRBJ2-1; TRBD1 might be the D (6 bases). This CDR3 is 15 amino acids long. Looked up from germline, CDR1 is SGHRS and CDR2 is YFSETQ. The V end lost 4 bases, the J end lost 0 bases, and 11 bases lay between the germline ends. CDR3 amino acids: CASSPQGSSYNEQFF. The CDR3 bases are TGCGCCAGCAGCCCACAGGGCAGCTCCTACAATGAGCAGTTCTTC.

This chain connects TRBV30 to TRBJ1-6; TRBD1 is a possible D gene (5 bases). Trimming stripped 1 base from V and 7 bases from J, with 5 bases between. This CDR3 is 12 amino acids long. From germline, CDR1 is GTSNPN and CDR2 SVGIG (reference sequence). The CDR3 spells CAWSAGNSPLHF. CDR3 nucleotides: TGTGCCTGGAGTGCAGGGAATTCACCCCTCCACTTT.

The CDR3 region is CSVMDSPVSGANVLTF. The CDR3, as DNA: TGCAGCGTAATGGACAGCCCGGTATCTGGGGCCAACGTCCTGACTTTC. The chain recombines TRBV29-1 with TRBJ2-6; TRBD1 is a possible D gene (6 bases). This CDR3 is built from 16 residues. Trimming took 6 bases from V and 1 from J, leaving 16 bases between them. Looked up from germline, CDR1 is SQVTM and CDR2 is ANQGSEA.

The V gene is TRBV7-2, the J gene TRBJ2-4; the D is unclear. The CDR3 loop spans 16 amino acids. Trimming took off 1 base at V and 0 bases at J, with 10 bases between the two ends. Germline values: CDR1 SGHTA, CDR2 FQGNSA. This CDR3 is CASSLVVNLAKNIQYF. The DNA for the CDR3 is TGTGCCAGCAGCTTAGTAGTAAATCTAGCCAAAAACATTCAGTACTTC.

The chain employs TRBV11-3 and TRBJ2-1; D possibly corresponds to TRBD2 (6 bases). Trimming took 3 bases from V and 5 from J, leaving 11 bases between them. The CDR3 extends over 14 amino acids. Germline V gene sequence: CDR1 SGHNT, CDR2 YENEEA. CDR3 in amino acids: CASSFEGGDNEQFF. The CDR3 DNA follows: TGTGCCAGCAGCTTTGAGGGCGGGGACAATGAGCAGTTCTTC.

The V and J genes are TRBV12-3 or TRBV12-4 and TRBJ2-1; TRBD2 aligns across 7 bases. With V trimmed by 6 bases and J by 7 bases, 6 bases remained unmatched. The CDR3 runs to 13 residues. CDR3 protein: CASRAGGSNEQFF. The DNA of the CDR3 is TGTGCCAGCAGGGCCGGGGGGTCGAATGAGCAGTTCTTC.

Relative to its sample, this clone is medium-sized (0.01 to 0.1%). The CDR3 loop is CASSPNLGSGSQNEQFF. The DNA for the CDR3 is TGTGCCAGCAGCCCCAACTTGGGCAGCGGGAGTCAAAATGAGCAGTTCTTC. The V gene is TRBV7-3, the J gene TRBJ2-1, with 8 bases lining up with TRBD2. This CDR3 comprises 17 residues. The V gene end was trimmed by 5 bases and the J gene end by 7 bases; junction bases not matched to a gene: 16. The V gene's germline CDR1 is SGHTA and CDR2 FQGTGA.